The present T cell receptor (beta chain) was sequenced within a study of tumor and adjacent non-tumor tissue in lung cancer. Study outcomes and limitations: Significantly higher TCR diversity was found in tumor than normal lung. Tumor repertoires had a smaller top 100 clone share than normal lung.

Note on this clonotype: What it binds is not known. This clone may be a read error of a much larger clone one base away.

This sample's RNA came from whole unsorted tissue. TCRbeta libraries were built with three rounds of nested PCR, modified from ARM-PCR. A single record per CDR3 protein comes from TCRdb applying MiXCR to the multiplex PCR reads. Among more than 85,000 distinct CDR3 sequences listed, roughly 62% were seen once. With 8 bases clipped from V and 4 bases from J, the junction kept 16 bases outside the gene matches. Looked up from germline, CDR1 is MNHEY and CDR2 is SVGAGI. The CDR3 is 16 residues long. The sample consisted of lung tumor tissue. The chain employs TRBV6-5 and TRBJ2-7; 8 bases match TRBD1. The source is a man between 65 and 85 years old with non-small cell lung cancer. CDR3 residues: CASGPLAGTGSYEQYF. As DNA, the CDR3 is TGTGCCAGCGGCCCACTAGCCGGGACAGGTTCATACGAGCAGTACTTC.